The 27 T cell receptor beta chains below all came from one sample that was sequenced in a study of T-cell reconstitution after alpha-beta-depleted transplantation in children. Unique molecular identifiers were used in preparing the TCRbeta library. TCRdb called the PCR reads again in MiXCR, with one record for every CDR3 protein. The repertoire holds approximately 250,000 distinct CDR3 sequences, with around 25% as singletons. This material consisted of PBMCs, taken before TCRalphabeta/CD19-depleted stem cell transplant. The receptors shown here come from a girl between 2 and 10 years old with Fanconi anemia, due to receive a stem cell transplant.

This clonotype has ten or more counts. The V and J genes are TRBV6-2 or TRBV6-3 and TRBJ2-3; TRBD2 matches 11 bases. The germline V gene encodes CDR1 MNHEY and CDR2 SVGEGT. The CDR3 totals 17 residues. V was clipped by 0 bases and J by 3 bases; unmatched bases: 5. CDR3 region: CASSYSKRLAGTDTQYF. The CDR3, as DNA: TGTGCCAGCAGTTACTCGAAGCGACTAGCGGGAACAGATACGCAGTATTTT.

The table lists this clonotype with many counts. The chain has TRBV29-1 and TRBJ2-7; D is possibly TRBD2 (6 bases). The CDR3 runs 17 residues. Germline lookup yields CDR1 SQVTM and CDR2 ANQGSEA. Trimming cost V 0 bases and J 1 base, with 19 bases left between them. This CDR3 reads CSVEEPSLRGASYEQYF. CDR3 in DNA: TGCAGCGTTGAAGAACCTTCCTTGCGCGGGGCTTCCTACGAGCAGTACTTC.

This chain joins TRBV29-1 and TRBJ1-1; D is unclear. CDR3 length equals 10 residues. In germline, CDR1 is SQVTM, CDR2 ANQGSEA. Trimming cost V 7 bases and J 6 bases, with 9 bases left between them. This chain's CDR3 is CSARTAEAFF. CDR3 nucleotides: TGCAGCGCTAGGACGGCTGAAGCTTTCTTT.

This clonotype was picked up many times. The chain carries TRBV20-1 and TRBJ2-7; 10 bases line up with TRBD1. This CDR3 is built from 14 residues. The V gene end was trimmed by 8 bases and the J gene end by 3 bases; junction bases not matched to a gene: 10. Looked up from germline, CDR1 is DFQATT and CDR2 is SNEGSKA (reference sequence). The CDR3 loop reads CSLNGDRGIYEQYF. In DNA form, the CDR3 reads TGCAGTCTCAACGGGGACAGGGGAATCTACGAGCAGTACTTC.

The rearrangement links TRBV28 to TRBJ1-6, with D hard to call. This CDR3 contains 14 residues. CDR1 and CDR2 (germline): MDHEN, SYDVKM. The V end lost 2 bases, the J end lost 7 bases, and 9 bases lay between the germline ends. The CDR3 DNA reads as TGTGCCAGCAGTTTAGGGGTACTGAATTCACCCCTCCACTTT. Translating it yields CASSLGVLNSPLHF.

The CDR3 DNA sequence: TGTGCCAGCTCCCCTAGGGGGGGTAACCAAGAGACCCAGTACTTC. Residues: CASSPRGGNQETQYF. The V gene is TRBV7-2, the J gene TRBJ2-5; TRBD2 is a possible D gene (7 bases). V was shortened by 8 bases and J by 0 bases, with 16 bases between the two germline ends. Germline V gene data show CDR1 as SGHTA and CDR2 as FQGNSA. The CDR3 is 15 residues long.

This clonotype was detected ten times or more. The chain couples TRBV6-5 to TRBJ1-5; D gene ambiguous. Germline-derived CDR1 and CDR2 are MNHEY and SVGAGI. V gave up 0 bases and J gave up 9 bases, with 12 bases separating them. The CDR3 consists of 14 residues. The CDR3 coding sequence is TGTGCCAGCAGTTACTCGGGATCCGAGGGGCCCCAGCATTTT. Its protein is CASSYSGSEGPQHF.

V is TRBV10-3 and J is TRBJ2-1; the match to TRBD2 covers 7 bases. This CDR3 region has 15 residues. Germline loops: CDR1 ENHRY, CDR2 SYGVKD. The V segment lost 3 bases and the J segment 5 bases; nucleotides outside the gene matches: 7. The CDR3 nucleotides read TGTGCCATCAGTGATGGGGGGAGCGGGAACAATGAGCAGTTCTTC. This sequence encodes CAISDGGSGNNEQFF.

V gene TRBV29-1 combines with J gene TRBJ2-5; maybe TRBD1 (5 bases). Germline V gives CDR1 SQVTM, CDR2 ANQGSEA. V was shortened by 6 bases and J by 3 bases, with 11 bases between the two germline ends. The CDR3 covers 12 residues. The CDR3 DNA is TGCAGCGTCGCACTGACAGAAGAGACCCAGTACTTC. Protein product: CSVALTEETQYF.

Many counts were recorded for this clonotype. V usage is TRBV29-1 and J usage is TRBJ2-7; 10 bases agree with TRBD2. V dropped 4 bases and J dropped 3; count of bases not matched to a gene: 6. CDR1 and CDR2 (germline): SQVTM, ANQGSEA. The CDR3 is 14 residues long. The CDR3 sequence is CSVGLAGVIYEQYF. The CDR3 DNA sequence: TGCAGCGTTGGACTAGCGGGTGTTATCTACGAGCAGTACTTC.

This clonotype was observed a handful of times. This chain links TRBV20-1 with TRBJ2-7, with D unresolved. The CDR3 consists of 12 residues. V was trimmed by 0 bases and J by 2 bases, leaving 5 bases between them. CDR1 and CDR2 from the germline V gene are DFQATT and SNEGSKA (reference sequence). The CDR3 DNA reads TGCAGTGCTAGAGATGGGACCTACGAGCAGTACTTC. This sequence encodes CSARDGTYEQYF.

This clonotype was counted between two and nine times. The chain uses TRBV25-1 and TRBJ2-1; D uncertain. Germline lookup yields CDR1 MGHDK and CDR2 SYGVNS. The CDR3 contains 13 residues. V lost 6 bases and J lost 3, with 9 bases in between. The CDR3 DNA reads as TGTGCCAGCAGCCCCGGACGCTACAATGAGCAGTTCTTC. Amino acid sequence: CASSPGRYNEQFF.

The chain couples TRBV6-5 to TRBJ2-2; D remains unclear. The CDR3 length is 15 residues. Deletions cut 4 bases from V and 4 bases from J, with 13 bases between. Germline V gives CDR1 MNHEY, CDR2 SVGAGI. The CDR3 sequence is CASSSVDRGTGELFF. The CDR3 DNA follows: TGTGCCAGCAGTTCTGTCGACCGCGGCACCGGGGAGCTGTTTTTT.

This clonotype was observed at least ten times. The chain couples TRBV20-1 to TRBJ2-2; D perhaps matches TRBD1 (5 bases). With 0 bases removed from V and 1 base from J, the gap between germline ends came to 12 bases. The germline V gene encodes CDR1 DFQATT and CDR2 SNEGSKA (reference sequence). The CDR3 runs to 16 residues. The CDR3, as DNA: TGCAGTGCTAGAGACTGGGGCCCTTGGAACACCGGGGAGCTGTTTTTT. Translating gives CSARDWGPWNTGELFF.

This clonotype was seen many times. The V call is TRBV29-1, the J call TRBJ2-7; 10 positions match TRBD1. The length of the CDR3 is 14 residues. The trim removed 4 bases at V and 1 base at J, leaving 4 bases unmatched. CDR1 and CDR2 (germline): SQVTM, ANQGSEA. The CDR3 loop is CSVGGQGNSYEQYF. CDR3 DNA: TGCAGCGTTGGGGGACAGGGGAATTCCTACGAGCAGTACTTC.

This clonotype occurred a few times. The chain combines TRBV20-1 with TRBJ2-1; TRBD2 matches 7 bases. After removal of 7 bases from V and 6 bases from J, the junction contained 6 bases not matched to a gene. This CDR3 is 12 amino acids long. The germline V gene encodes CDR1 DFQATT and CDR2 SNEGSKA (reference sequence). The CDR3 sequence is CSEEGTTNEQFF. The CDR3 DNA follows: TGCAGTGAGGAAGGGACTACCAATGAGCAGTTCTTC.

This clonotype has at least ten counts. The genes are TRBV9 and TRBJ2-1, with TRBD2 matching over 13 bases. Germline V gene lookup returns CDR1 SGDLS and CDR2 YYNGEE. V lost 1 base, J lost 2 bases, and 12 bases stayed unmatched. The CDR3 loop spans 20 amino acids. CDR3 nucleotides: TGTGCCAGCAGCGTATCACCGGGACTAGCGGGATCGGCCACCTACAATGAGCAGTTCTTC. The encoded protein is CASSVSPGLAGSATYNEQFF.

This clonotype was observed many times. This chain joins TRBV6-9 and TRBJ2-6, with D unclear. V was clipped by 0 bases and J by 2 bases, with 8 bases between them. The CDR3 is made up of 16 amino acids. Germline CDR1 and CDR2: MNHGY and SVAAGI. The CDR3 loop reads CASSYSKVPGANVLTF. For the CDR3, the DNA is TGTGCCAGCAGTTATTCGAAGGTCCCTGGGGCCAACGTCCTGACTTTC.

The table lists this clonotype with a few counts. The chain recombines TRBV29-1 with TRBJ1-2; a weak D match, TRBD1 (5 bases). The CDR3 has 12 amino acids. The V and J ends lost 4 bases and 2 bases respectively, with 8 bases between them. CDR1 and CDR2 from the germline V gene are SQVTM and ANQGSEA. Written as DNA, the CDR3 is TGCAGCGTTGGAGCAGGGAACTATGGCTACACCTTC. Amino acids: CSVGAGNYGYTF.

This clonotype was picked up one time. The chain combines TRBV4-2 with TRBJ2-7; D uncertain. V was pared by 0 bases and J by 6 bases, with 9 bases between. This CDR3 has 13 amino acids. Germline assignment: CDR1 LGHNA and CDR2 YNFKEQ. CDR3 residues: CASSQELAAEQYF. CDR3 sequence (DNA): TGTGCCAGCAGCCAAGAATTGGCAGCCGAGCAGTACTTC.

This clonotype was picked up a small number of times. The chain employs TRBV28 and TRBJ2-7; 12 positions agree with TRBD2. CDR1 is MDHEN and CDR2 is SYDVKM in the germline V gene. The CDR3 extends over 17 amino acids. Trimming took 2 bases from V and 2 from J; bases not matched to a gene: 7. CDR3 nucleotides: TGTGCCAGCAGTTTACGGCTAGCGGGAGGGCCGGCCTACGAGCAGTACTTC. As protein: CASSLRLAGGPAYEQYF. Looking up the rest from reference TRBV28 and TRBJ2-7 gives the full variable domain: DVKVTQSSRYLVKRTGEKVFLECVQDMDHENMFWYRQDPGLGLRLIYFSYDVKMKEKGDIPEGYSVSREKKERFSLILESASTNQTSMYLCASSLRLAGGPAYEQYFGPGTRLTVT.

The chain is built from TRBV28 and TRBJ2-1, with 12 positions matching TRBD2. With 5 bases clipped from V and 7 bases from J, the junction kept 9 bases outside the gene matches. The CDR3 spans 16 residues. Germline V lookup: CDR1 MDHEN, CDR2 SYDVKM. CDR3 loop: CASSPKRLAGANEQFF. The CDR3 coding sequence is TGTGCCAGCAGTCCTAAACGACTAGCGGGGGCAAATGAGCAGTTCTTC.

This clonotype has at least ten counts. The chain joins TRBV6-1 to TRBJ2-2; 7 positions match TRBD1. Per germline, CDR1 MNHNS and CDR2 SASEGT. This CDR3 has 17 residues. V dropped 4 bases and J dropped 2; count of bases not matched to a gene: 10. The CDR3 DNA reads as TGTGCCAGCAGTGCGCACGAAGGACAGGTTAACACCGGGGAGCTGTTTTTT. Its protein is CASSAHEGQVNTGELFF.

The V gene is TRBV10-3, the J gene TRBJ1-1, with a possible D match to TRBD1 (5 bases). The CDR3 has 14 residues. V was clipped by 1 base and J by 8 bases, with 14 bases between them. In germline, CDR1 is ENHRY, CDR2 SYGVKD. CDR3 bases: TGTGCCATCAGTGAGTTCCCCGGGGGGGAGGAAGCTTTCTTT. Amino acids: CAISEFPGGEEAFF.

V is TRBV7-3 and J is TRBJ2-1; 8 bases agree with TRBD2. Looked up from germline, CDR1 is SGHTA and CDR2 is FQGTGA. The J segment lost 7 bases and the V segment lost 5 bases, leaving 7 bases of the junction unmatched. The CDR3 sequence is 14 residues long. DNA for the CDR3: TGTGCCAGCAGCATTTTAGCGGGGTGGAATGAGCAGTTCTTC. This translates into CASSILAGWNEQFF.

CDR3 nucleotides: TGCAGCGTTGAAGGCGACAGGGGGTTCCAAGAGACCCAGTACTTC. Translation: CSVEGDRGFQETQYF. This rearrangement joins TRBV29-1 to TRBJ2-5; 9 nucleotides agree with TRBD1. Germline V lookup: CDR1 SQVTM, CDR2 ANQGSEA. With V trimmed by 1 base and J by 1 base, 4 bases remained unmatched. The CDR3 has 15 amino acids.

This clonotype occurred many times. The DNA of the CDR3 is TGTGCCAGCAGCGTAGGTACGGACGGAGGCTACGAGCAGTACTTC. It codes for CASSVGTDGGYEQYF. V gene TRBV9 combines with J gene TRBJ2-7, with D perhaps matching TRBD2 (5 bases). This CDR3 region has 15 residues. Deletions cut 0 bases from V and 3 bases from J, with 13 bases between. The germline gives CDR1 SGDLS, CDR2 YYNGEE. Looking up the rest from reference TRBV9 and TRBJ2-7 gives the full variable domain: DSGVTQTPKHLITATGQRVTLRCSPRSGDLSVYWYQQSLDQGLQFLIQYYNGEERAKGNILERFSAQQFPDLHSELNLSSLELGDSALYFCASSVGTDGGYEQYFGPGTRLTVT.